The entry that follows covers one TCR beta chain sequence. Its antigen is unknown. The junction differs from germline at one of its ends, possibly a read error. Library preparation employed 5' RACE. The sequencing machine was an Illumina HiSeq 2500. A second PCR of roughly 7 to 12 cycles was run with a J-beta primer mix and a sample-barcoded 5' primer. A unique molecular identifier was introduced onto each TCR beta cDNA molecule by a template-switch 5' adaptor carrying 12 random nucleotides. Each sample yielded at least 2.5 million CDR3-containing paired-end reads. All of the RNA was converted into first-strand cDNA using the Mint cDNA synthesis kit, with a TRBC-specific oligonucleotide serving as the primer. All cDNA was treated with uracil-DNA glycosylase and then went through a first 18-cycle PCR with the universal primers M1SS and BC2_uni_R. In the authors' own workflow: Each sample was normalized by randomly selecting 1 million high-quality reads, each carrying a distinct molecular identifier. Instead of being binned into consensus sequences, reads that shared molecular identifiers were thrown out. CDR3 identification, clonotype clustering and error correction used MiTCR with a Q25 quality threshold and the strictest error-elimination algorithm. A nonparametric unseen species model with Euler transformation was used to estimate a lower bound on total TCR beta diversity. Through fastp at Q25 and MiXCR, TCRdb rebuilt clones from the public reads, retaining in-frame beta chains. Merged by CDR3 protein, the rows form single entries marked with the most common genes and DNA. The V and J calls come from TCRdb's annotation, not from the publication. The sample has about 1.6 million distinct CDR3 sequences on record, 30% to 35% of them singletons. The ten biggest clones cover over 9% of the sample.

The data derive from a study of blood T cells in healthy people across ages (dated by TCRdb to the mid-2010s). Describing the broader study: In model experiments, template switching captured about one uniquely barcoded TCR beta cDNA molecule for every two T cells. To track age-related changes in TCR beta repertoire diversity, the study relied on deep sequencing normalized with unique cDNA molecular identifiers. Donors were grouped into four age groups: young (average roughly 15 years), middle-aged (around 39), aged (62) and long-lived (just over 80). To avoid experimental bias, donors of different ages were distributed randomly across sequencing lanes. For two donors (one aged 18 to 30 and one aged 80 or older), the study analyzed two additional independent replicas of 1 million unique cDNA reads from the same blood draw.

Donors were 40 or so systemically healthy Caucasian individuals from Russia aged roughly 6 to 95 years. About 10 milliliters of peripheral blood were drawn from each donor into EDTA-treated Vacutainer tubes. PBMCs were isolated by Ficoll-Paque density-gradient centrifugation, with at least 6 million obtained per sample. Total RNA was extracted from PBMCs with Trizol reagent, with at least 5.5 micrograms obtained per sample. Naive CD45RAhigh/CD27high T cell percentages were measured by flow cytometry on a PBMC aliquot from every donor. There are 12 amino acids in the CDR3, from cysteine to phenylalanine inclusive. Only CDR3 DNA is held: 36 bases, read in frame from base 1. Based on the germline V gene (reference sequence), the CDR1 and CDR2 sequences are LGHDT and YNNKEL. Broader findings and caveats from the paper: Because the CMV infection status of the donors was unknown, age-related changes in expanded clonotypes may potentially have been confounded. Compared with the aged group, the long-lived group had more naive CD4+ T cells, fewer expanded clones and increased TCR diversity, a pattern suggesting age selection. A strong correlation was found between observed TCR beta diversity and the percentage of naive T cells measured by flow cytometry. Since profiling was done on bulk unsorted PBMCs, naive and antigen-experienced compartments could not be conclusively compared. As age increased, observed TCR beta diversity per million T cells dropped in a roughly linear way, and a significant reduction was already evident by age roughly 40. Estimates of total diversity from one million sequenced T cells were regarded as lower bounds and underestimates.

The chain is assembled from TRBV3-1 and TRBJ2-2; the D gene cannot be resolved reliably. The sequenced material came from blood. This receptor was obtained from a woman under 40 in good health. The nucleotide sequence is given as TGTGTCAGCAGCCAAAGGACCGGGGAGCTGTTTTTT. This sequence encodes CVSSQRTGELFF. Supplemented by the reference TRBV3-1 and TRBJ2-2 proteins around the CDR3, the complete variable domain is DTAVSQTPKYLVTQMGNDKSIKCEQNLGHDTMYWYKQDSKKFLKIMFSYNNKELIINETVPNRFSPKSPDKAHLNLHINSLELGDSAVYFCVSSQRTGELFFGEGSRLTVL.